The present TCR beta chain was sequenced within a study of blood T cell repertoires in COVID-19. Across the study: Sources were T cells, B-cell-depleted T cells, or PBMCs; the material itself was cDNA or gDNA.

The CDR3 is made up of 13 amino acids. The germline CDR1 and CDR2 sequences are MNHNS and SASEGT. Trimming removed 3 bases at V and 12 bases at J, with 12 bases between. The data were produced by immunoSEQ multiplex PCR, yet TCRdb's version contains in-frame clones alone and is incomplete. The profile covers over 40,000 clones, with under 95% appearing a single time and less than 8% taken by the ten largest. The material sequenced was peripheral blood. V is TRBV6-1 and J is TRBJ1-6, with D unresolved. The receptor comes from a man in his sixties or seventies with active COVID-19. In DNA, the CDR3 is TGTGCCAGCAGTGACCGCACACCTGAACCCCTCCACTTT. Residues: CASSDRTPEPLHF.